This T cell receptor (beta chain) is from a study of blood T cell repertoires in COVID-19. The wider study: Whether acute or convalescent, the COVID-19 samples came from the United States, Italy and Spain. From T cells, B-cell-depleted T cells, or PBMCs came the material, which was cDNA or gDNA.

Assay used: immunoSEQ multiplex PCR; TCRdb lists only in-frame clones, some missing. Of approximately 120,000 clones detected, around 83% appear once; the ten largest clones hold about 5.4%. Germline-derived CDR1 and CDR2 are MNHEY and SVGEGT. This CDR3 is built from 12 residues. The V gene lost 6 bases and the J gene lost 15 bases, with 18 bases spanning the gap. Sequencing was carried out using peripheral blood. The clonotype comes from a man older than 75 with active or convalescent COVID-19. This rearrangement joins TRBV6-2 or TRBV6-3 to TRBJ2-1; possible D gene TRBD2, 6 bases. CDR3 sequence reads: CASSPLAESRFF. DNA for the CDR3: TGTGCCAGCAGCCCACTAGCCGAGAGCCGGTTCTTC.